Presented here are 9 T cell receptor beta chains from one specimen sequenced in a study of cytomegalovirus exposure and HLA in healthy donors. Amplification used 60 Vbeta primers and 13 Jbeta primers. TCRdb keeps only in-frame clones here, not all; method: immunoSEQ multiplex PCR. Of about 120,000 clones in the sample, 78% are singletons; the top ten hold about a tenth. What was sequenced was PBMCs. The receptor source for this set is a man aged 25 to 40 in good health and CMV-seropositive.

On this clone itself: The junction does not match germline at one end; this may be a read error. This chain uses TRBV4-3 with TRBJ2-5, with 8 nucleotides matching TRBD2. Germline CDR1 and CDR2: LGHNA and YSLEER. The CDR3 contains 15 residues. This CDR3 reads CASSRLAGNQEAQYF. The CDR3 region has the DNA TGCGCCAGCAGCCGTTTAGCGGGAAACCAAGAGGCCCAGTACTTC.

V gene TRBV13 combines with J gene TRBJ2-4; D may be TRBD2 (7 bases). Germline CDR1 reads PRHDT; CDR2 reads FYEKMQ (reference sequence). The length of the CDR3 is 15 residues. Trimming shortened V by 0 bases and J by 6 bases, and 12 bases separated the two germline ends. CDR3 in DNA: TGTGCCAGCAGCTTAGGTCGGGGGGCAGTAAACATTCAGTACTTC. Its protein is CASSLGRGAVNIQYF. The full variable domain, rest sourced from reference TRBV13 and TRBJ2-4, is AAGVIQSPRHLIKEKRETATLKCYPIPRHDTVYWYQQGPGQDPQFLISFYEKMQSDKGSIPDRFSAQQFSDYHSELNMSSLELGDSALYFCASSLGRGAVNIQYFGAGTRLSVL.

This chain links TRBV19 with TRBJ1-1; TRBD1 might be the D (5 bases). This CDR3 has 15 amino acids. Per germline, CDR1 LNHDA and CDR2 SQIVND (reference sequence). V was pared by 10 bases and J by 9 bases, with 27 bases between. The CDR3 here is CATSPVGGIYWKAFF. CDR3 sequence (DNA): TGTGCCACCAGCCCCGTGGGGGGAATATATTGGAAAGCTTTCTTT.

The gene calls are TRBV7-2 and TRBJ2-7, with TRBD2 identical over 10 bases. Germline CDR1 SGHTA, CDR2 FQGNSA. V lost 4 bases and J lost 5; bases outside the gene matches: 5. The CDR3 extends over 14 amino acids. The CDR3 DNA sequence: TGTGCCAGCAGCTCTAGCGGGAGAATTGACGAGCAGTACTTC. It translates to CASSSSGRIDEQYF.

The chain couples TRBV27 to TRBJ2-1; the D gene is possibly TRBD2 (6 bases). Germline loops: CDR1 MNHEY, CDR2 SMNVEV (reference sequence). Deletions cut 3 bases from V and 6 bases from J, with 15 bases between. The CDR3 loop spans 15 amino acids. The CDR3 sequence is CASSFPGTAVNEQFF. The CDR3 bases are TGTGCCAGCAGTTTCCCCGGGACTGCAGTCAATGAGCAGTTCTTC.

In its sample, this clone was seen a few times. CDR3 loop: CATSRDLTTLSYTF. CDR3 sequence (DNA): TGTGCCACCAGCAGAGACCTAACGACACTCAGCTACACCTTC. The genes are TRBV15 and TRBJ1-2; no reliable D call. The germline CDR1 and CDR2 sequences are LNHNV and YYDKDF (reference sequence). This CDR3 comprises 14 residues. Trimming pared 0 bases from V and 9 bases from J, leaving 14 bases between.

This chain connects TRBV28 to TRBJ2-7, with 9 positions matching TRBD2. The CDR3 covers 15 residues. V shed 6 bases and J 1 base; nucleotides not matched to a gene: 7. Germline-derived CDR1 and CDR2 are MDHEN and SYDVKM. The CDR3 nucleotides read TGTGCCAGCAGCCCCGGGACTAGCCGATCCTACGAGCAGTACTTC. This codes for CASSPGTSRSYEQYF.

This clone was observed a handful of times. The CDR3 is CASRPTSGSSDTQYF. The DNA for the CDR3 is TGTGCCAGCAGACCTACTAGCGGGAGTTCAGATACGCAGTATTTT. The V and J genes are TRBV2 and TRBJ2-3, with 11 bases lining up with TRBD2. CDR1 and CDR2 (germline): SNHLY, FYNNEI. The CDR3 spans 15 residues. Germline trimming cut 6 bases from V and 4 bases from J; bases unmatched to any gene: 6.

This CDR3 reads CASRSLYEQYF. CDR3 DNA sequence: TGTGCCAGCAGGAGCCTTTACGAGCAGTACTTC. V gene TRBV28 combines with J gene TRBJ2-7, with unresolved D. This CDR3 has 11 amino acids. Trimming removed 6 bases at V and 4 bases at J, with 7 bases between. Germline V gene data show CDR1 as MDHEN and CDR2 as SYDVKM. Together with reference TRBV28 and TRBJ2-7, the CDR3 gives the full variable domain: DVKVTQSSRYLVKRTGEKVFLECVQDMDHENMFWYRQDPGLGLRLIYFSYDVKMKEKGDIPEGYSVSREKKERFSLILESASTNQTSMYLCASRSLYEQYFGPGTRLTVT.